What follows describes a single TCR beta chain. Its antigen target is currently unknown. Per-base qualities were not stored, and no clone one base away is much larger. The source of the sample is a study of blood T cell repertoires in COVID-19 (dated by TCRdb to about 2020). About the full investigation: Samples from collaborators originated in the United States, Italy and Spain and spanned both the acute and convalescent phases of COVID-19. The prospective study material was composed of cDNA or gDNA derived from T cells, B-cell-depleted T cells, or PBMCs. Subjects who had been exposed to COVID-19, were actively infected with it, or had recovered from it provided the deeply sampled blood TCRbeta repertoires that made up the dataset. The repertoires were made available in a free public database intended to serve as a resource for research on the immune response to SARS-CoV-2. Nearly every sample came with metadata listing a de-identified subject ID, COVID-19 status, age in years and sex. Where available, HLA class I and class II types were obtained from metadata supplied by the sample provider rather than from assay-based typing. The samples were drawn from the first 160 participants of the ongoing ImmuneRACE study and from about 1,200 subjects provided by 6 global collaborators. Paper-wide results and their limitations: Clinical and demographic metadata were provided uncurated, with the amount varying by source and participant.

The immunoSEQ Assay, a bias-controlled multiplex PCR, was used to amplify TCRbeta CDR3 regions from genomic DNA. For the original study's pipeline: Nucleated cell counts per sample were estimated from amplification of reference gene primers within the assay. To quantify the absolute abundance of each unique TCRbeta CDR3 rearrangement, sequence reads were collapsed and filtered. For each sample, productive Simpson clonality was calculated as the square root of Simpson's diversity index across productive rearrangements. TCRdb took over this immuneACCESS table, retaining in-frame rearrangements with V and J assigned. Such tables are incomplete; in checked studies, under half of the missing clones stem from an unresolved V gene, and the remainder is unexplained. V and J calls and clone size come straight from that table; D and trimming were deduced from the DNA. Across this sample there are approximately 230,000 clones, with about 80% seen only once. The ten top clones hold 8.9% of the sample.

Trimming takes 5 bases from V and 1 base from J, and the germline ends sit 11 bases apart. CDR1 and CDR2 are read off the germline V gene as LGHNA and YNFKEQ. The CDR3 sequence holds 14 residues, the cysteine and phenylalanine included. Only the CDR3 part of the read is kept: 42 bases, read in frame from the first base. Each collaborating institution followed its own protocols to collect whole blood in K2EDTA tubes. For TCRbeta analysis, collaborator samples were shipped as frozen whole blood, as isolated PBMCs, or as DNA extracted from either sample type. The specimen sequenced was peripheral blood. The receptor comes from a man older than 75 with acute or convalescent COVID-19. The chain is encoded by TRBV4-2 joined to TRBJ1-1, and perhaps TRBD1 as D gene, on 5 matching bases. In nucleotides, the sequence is TGTGCCAGCAGCAGTAGACAGAAGAACACTGAAGCTTTCTTT. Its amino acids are CASSSRQKNTEAFF.